The clone carrying this T cell receptor beta chain was observed a single time. Between the trimmed V and J ends, which lost 6 bases and 7 bases, there was a span of 15 bases. CDR1 MNHEY and CDR2 SMNVEV come from the germline V gene (reference sequence). CDR3 length: 13 amino acids. This entry belongs to a study of technical replicates of blood from a handful of donors. Clones were read by immunoSEQ multiplex PCR, and TCRdb kept only the in-frame ones, dropping some. Of around 97,000 clones listed, about 95% were seen once; the top ten hold less than 0.35%. The chain has TRBV27 and TRBJ2-5; D gene unclear. This TCR was recovered from a human donor in good health. Sequences were obtained from T cells isolated from PBMCs. CDR3 coding DNA: TGTGCCAGCAGAGTAACTCTCCGAGCGACCCAGTACTTC. It specifies CASRVTLRATQYF.